The 15 T cell receptor beta chains below were found in one sample sequenced in a study of shared T cell receptors in the human thymus. Using immunoSEQ multiplex PCR, the repertoire was profiled, and TCRdb retains in-frame clones only, with some absent. This sample has 600,000 to 900,000 clones, with approximately 83% found just once. The sample was also reused in another study, on human thymus T cells.

Specimen: thymocytes. The receptors shown here come from a girl less than two years old with a congenital heart defect.

The chain recombines TRBV5-6 with TRBJ2-1, with a possible D match to TRBD2 (6 bases). This CDR3 has 16 amino acids. Germline assignment: CDR1 SGHDT and CDR2 YYEEEE. The V and J ends lost 5 bases and 0 bases respectively, with 15 bases between them. The CDR3: CASRVDLGSSYNEQFF. DNA for the CDR3: TGTGCCAGCAGGGTGGATCTCGGGAGCTCCTACAATGAGCAGTTCTTC.

A single count supports this clone. The J gene is TRBJ2-5, the V gene TRBV6-5; TRBD1 is a possible D gene (6 bases). Germline CDR1 MNHEY, CDR2 SVGAGI. Trimming shortened V by 4 bases and J by 4 bases, and 16 bases separated the two germline ends. The CDR3 extends over 15 amino acids. In DNA form, the CDR3 reads TGTGCCAGCAGTTTATACCAGGGGCGCGGAGAGACCCAGTACTTC. Its protein is CASSLYQGRGETQYF.

This clone was seen more than once but under ten times. The rearrangement uses TRBV27 and TRBJ1-2, with 7 bases aligning to TRBD1. Germline V lookup: CDR1 MNHEY, CDR2 SMNVEV (reference sequence). With 5 bases clipped from V and 3 bases from J, the junction kept 6 bases outside the gene matches. The CDR3 covers 14 residues. The CDR3 protein is CASSTRDRDYGYTF. In DNA form, the CDR3 reads TGTGCCAGCAGTACGCGGGACAGAGACTATGGCTACACCTTC.

The chain has TRBV28 and TRBJ2-1; 8 positions agree with TRBD2. Germline V gene data show CDR1 as MDHEN and CDR2 as SYDVKM. J lost 12 bases, V lost 6 bases, and 4 bases had no gene match. CDR3 length: 11 residues. Here the CDR3 DNA reads TGTGCCAGCAGACTAGGACTAGCGCAGTTCTTC. As protein: CASRLGLAQFF.

This clone appeared once. This sequence joins TRBV6-4 and TRBJ2-1; D uncertain. V was pared by 6 bases and J by 0 bases, with 12 bases between. The CDR3 runs to 15 residues. The germline V gene has CDR1 MRHNA and CDR2 SNTAGT. CDR3 amino acids: CASRLEFGSYNEQFF. The CDR3 DNA reads TGTGCCAGCAGGCTTGAGTTTGGCTCCTACAATGAGCAGTTCTTC.

The chain combines TRBV4-2 with TRBJ1-3; 8 positions agree with TRBD1. Losses at the gene ends were 1 base for V and 4 bases for J; bases not matched to a gene: 9. Germline-derived CDR1 and CDR2 are LGHNA and YNFKEQ. The CDR3 is 17 residues long. CDR3 in amino acids: CASSQVDPDRAGNTIYF. CDR3 bases: TGTGCCAGCAGCCAAGTGGACCCGGACAGGGCGGGAAACACCATATATTTT.

The CDR3 sequence: CASSLGTSNTGELFF. CDR3 coding DNA: TGTGCCAGCAGTTTAGGGACTTCGAACACCGGGGAGCTGTTTTTT. This chain uses TRBV27 with TRBJ2-2; D is possibly TRBD2 (6 bases). The CDR3 sequence is 15 residues long. Germline loops: CDR1 MNHEY, CDR2 SMNVEV (reference sequence). V lost 2 bases to trimming and J lost 0 bases, with 7 bases between them.

This chain links TRBV9 with TRBJ2-6; a weak D match, TRBD2 (5 bases). Trimming left V 4 bases short and J 0 bases short, with 14 bases between. Germline values: CDR1 SGDLS, CDR2 YYNGEE. The CDR3 has 17 residues. The CDR3 sequence: CASSPQRAVSGANVLTF. DNA for the CDR3: TGTGCCAGCAGCCCCCAGCGAGCGGTCTCTGGGGCCAACGTCCTGACTTTC.

This chain links TRBV28 with TRBJ1-1; D gene uncertain. From germline, CDR1 is MDHEN and CDR2 SYDVKM. V was clipped by 4 bases and J by 8 bases, with 8 bases between them. This CDR3 is built from 11 residues. As DNA, the CDR3 is TGTGCCAGCAGTTGTAACAGAGAAGCTTTCTTT. Residues: CASSCNREAFF.

The chain uses TRBV11-2 and TRBJ2-7; maybe TRBD1 (6 bases). The CDR3 has 15 amino acids. Germline values: CDR1 SGHAT, CDR2 FQNNGV. V lost 7 bases and J 0 bases, leaving 16 bases between the germline ends. CDR3 nucleotides: TGTGCCAGCACACATAACGACAGGAACTCCTACGAGCAGTACTTC. Residues: CASTHNDRNSYEQYF. Looking up the rest from reference TRBV11-2 and TRBJ2-7 gives the full variable domain: EAGVAQSPRYKIIEKRQSVAFWCNPISGHATLYWYQQILGQGPKLLIQFQNNGVVDDSQLPKDRFSAERLKGVDSTLKIQPAKLEDSAVYLCASTHNDRNSYEQYFGPGTRLTVT.

This clone was counted between two and nine times. The chain combines TRBV5-6 with TRBJ2-1; 9 nucleotides line up with TRBD1. The junction had 11 bases not matched to a gene; V was cut back by 4 bases and J by 6 bases. The CDR3 contains 16 residues. CDR1 and CDR2 from the germline V gene are SGHDT and YYEEEE. The CDR3 DNA reads as TGTGCCAGCAGCCAGCGGACAGGGGCCGTATGCAATGAGCAGTTCTTC. Translated: CASSQRTGAVCNEQFF.

V gene TRBV9 combines with J gene TRBJ2-1; 8 bases fit TRBD1. CDR1 and CDR2 from the germline V gene are SGDLS and YYNGEE. V was pared by 3 bases and J by 2 bases, with 4 bases of the junction left unmatched. CDR3 length: 15 residues. The CDR3 is CASSGEDRAYNEQFF. In DNA form, the CDR3 reads TGTGCCAGCAGCGGAGAGGACAGGGCCTACAATGAGCAGTTCTTC.

The chain combines TRBV6-1 with TRBJ2-7, with 10 bases that match TRBD1. The CDR3 is 14 amino acids. J lost 9 bases, V lost 3 bases, and 8 bases had no gene match. Germline values: CDR1 MNHNS, CDR2 SASEGT. Written as DNA, the CDR3 is TGTGCCAGCAGTGAGCCGGGACAGGGGATGATGCAGTACTTC. It translates to CASSEPGQGMMQYF.

The chain employs TRBV7-2 and TRBJ2-2; D is undetermined. The V end lost 1 base, the J end lost 4 bases, and 10 bases lay between the germline ends. From germline, CDR1 is SGHTA and CDR2 FQGNSA. The CDR3 covers 15 residues. In nucleotides, the CDR3 is TGTGCCAGCAGCTTAGTACCGGTGCCCACCGGGGAGCTGTTTTTT. Translation: CASSLVPVPTGELFF.

This chain joins TRBV14 and TRBJ1-2, with D possibly TRBD1 on 5 matching bases. The CDR3 runs 15 residues. The ends were cut back, 0 bases at V and 4 bases at J, with 12 bases in the middle. Germline CDR1 SGHDN, CDR2 FVKESK. The CDR3 sequence: CASSQDVGGSYGYTF. The CDR3 DNA reads TGTGCCAGCAGCCAAGATGTGGGGGGTAGCTATGGCTACACCTTC. Supplemented by reference TRBV14 and TRBJ1-2, the full variable domain reads EAGVTQFPSHSVIEKGQTVTLRCDPISGHDNLYWYRRVMGKEIKFLLHFVKESKQDESGMPNNRFLAERTGGTYSTLKVQPAELEDSGVYFCASSQDVGGSYGYTFGSGTRLTVV.